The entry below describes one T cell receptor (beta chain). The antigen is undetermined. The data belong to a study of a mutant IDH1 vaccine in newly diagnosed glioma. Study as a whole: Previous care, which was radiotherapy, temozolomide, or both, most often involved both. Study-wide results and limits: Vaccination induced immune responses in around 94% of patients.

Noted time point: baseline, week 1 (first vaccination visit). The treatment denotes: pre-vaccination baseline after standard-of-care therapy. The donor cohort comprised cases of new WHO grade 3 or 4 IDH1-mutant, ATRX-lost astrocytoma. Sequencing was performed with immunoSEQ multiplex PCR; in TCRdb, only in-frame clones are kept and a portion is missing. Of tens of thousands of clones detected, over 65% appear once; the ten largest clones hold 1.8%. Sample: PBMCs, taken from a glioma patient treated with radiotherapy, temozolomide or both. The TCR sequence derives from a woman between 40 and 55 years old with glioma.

The CDR3, as DNA: TGTGCCAGCAGCTTAGGCAATCAGCCCCAGCATTTT. Amino acids: CASSLGNQPQHF. The V and J genes are TRBV13 and TRBJ1-5; D call uncertain. V shed 0 bases and J shed 3 bases, with 0 bases lying between them. Germline V CDR1 and CDR2: PRHDT, FYEKMQ (reference sequence). The length of the CDR3 is 12 residues.